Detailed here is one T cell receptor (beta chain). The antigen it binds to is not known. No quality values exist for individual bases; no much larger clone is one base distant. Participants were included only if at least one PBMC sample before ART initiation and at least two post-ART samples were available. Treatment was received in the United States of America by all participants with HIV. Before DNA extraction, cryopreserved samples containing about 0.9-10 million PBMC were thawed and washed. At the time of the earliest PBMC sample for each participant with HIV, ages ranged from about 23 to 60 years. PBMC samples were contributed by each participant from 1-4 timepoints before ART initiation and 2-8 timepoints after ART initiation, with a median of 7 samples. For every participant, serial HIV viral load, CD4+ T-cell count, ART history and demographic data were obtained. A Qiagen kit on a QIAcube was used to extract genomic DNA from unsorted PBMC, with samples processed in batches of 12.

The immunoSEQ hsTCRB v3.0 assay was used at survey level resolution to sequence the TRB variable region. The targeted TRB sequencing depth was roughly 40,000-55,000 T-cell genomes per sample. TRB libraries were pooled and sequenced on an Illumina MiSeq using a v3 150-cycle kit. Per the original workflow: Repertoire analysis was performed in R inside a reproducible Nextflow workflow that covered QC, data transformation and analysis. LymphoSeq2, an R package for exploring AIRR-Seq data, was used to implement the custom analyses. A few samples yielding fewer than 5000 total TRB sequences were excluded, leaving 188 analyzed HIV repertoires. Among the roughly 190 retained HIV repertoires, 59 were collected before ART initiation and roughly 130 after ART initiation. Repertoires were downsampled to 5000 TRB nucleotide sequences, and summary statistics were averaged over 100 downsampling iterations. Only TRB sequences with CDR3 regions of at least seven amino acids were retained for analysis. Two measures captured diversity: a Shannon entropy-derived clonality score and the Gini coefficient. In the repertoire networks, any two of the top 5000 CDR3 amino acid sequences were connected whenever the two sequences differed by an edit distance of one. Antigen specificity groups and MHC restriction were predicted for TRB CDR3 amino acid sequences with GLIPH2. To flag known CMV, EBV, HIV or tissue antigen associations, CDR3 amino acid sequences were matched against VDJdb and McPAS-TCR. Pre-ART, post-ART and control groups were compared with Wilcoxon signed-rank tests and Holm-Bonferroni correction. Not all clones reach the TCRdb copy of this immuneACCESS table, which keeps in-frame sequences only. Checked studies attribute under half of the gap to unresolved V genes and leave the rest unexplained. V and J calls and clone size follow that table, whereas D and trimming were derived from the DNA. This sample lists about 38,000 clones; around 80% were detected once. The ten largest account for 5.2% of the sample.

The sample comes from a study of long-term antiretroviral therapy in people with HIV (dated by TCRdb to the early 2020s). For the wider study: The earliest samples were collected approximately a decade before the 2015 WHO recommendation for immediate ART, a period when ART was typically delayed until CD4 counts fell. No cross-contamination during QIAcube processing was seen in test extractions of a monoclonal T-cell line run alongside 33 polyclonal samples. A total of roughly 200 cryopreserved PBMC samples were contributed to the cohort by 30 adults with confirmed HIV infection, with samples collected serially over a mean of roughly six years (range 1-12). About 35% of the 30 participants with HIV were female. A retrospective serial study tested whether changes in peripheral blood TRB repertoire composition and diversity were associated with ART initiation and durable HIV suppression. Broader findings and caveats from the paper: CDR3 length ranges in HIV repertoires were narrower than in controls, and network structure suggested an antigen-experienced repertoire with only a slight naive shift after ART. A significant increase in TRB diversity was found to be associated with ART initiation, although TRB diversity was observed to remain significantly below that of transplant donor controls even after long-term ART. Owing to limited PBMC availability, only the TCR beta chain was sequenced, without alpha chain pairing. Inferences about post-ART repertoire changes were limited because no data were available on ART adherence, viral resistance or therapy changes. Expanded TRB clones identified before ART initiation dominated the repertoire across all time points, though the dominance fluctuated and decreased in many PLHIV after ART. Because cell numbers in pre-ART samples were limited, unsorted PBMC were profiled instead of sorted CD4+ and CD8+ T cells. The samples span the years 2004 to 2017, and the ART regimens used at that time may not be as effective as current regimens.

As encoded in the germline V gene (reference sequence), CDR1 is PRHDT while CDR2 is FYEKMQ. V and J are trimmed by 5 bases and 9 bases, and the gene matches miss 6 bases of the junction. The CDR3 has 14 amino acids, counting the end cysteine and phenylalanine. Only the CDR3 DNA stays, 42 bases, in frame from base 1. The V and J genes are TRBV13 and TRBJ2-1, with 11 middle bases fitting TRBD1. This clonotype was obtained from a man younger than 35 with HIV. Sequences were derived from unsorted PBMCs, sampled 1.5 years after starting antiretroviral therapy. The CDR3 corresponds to CASSIWTGGSEQFF. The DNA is TGTGCCAGCAGCATTTGGACAGGGGGCTCTGAGCAGTTCTTC.